This T cell receptor beta chain came from a study of T cells after yellow fever vaccination. As for the study in general: Preparation of fractions with low cell numbers was performed using SMART-Seq v4 Ultra Low Input.

From germline, CDR1 is LGHNT and CDR2 FRNRAP. The V end lost 6 bases, the J end lost 1 base, and 18 bases lay between the germline ends. The CDR3 totals 16 residues. Researchers made TCR cDNA using 5'RACE template switching, and this step added a universal primer site and UMIs. TCRdb re-derived calls from the 5' RACE reads in MiXCR, one entry per CDR3 protein. The profile shows 120,000 or so distinct CDR3 sequences, approximately 8.4% of them singletons. This clonotype has just a few counts. The sequence was collected from a man between 18 and 29 years old who received the YFV17D yellow fever vaccine. The chain carries TRBV12-5 and TRBJ2-5, with no clear D. Sample: CD8+ T cells sorted from PBMCs, taken on the day of the yellow fever booster vaccination. CDR3 residues: CASGYASWAAQETQYF. For the CDR3, the DNA is TGTGCTAGTGGCTATGCTTCTTGGGCTGCCCAAGAGACCCAGTACTTC.